The TCR beta chain described here comes from a study of early T cells in non-severe SARS-CoV-2 infection. Study results and caveats: Reliance on VDJdb matching favored anti-spike CD8 responses; private and CD4 specificities were missed.

Attachment of unique molecular identifiers was made to individual cDNA molecules. TCRdb reprocessed the 5' RACE reads via MiXCR and lists one record per CDR3 protein. The sample includes about 110,000 distinct CDR3 sequences, 11% of them seen just once. This clonotype was recorded many times. The antigen is not known. Per germline, CDR1 MNHEY and CDR2 SVGEGT. V trimming: 6 bases; J trimming: 0 bases; junction bases outside the gene matches: 4. The CDR3 has 15 residues. The sequencing sample was made of whole blood. The chain recombines TRBV6-2 or TRBV6-3 with TRBJ2-3; 9 bases are shared with TRBD2. The sequence derives from an adult who was a healthcare worker with PCR-confirmed SARS-CoV-2 infection or an uninfected control (not recorded which). CDR3: CASSAGTSSTDTQYF. As DNA, the CDR3 is TGTGCCAGCAGCGCCGGGACTAGCAGCACAGATACGCAGTATTTT.